Presented here are 24 T cell receptor beta chains from one specimen sequenced in a study of blood T cell repertoires in COVID-19. Here immunoSEQ multiplex PCR was the method, and the copy in TCRdb shows in-frame clones only, minus some. This sample carries fewer than 200,000 clones, over 70% of them seen once, and the ten largest clones take 3.5% to 4%. The sample comprised PBMCs or T cells enriched from blood (not recorded which). Source of these receptors: a woman in her 50s in a cohort exposed to, infected with or recovered from COVID-19 (not recorded which).

V is TRBV5-4 and J is TRBJ1-1; 11 bases line up with TRBD1. V shed 4 bases, J shed 10 bases, and the junction held 6 bases outside the gene matches. The germline CDR1 and CDR2 sequences are SGHNT and YYREEE (reference sequence). The CDR3 covers 13 residues. The CDR3 nucleotides read TGTGCCAGCAGCCGGGACAGGGGGGAAGGAGCTTTCTTT. Residues: CASSRDRGEGAFF.

The rearrangement links TRBV4-1 to TRBJ1-2, with 10 bases that match TRBD1. Germline loops: CDR1 MGHRA, CDR2 YSYEKL. The V gene end was trimmed by 2 bases and the J gene end by 8 bases; junction bases not matched to a gene: 11. The CDR3 is made up of 16 amino acids. The DNA for the CDR3 is TGCGCCAGCAGCCAACCAACCAGGGGACAGGGGAGAGGCTACACCTTC. Its protein is CASSQPTRGQGRGYTF.

The chain uses TRBV9 and TRBJ2-1; no definite D call. Germline values: CDR1 SGDLS, CDR2 YYNGEE. Trimming stripped 4 bases from V and 0 bases from J, with 11 bases between. The CDR3 loop spans 15 amino acids. As DNA, the CDR3 is TGTGCCAGCAGCCTAACTGAAAGCTCCTACAATGAGCAGTTCTTC. Amino acid sequence: CASSLTESSYNEQFF.

This rearrangement joins TRBV28 to TRBJ2-4; D may be TRBD2 (5 bases). Trimming left V 2 bases short and J 1 base short, with 12 bases between. This CDR3 spans 16 amino acids. Germline V lookup: CDR1 MDHEN, CDR2 SYDVKM. The CDR3 DNA sequence: TGTGCCAGCAGTTTACGGCCGGGGTCGGCCAAAAACATTCAGTACTTC. Its protein product is CASSLRPGSAKNIQYF.

This clone was recorded at least ten times. The chain couples TRBV29-1 to TRBJ2-7; perhaps TRBD1 as D (6 bases). There are 10 residues in the CDR3. The V gene's germline CDR1 is SQVTM and CDR2 ANQGSEA. V gave up 7 bases and J gave up 5 bases, with 9 bases separating them. The CDR3 DNA reads as TGCAGCGCACAGGGTAACGAGCAGTACTTC. It codes for CSAQGNEQYF.

The rearrangement links TRBV19 to TRBJ2-3; 9 nucleotides line up with TRBD2. Trimming cost V 1 base and J 0 bases; bases outside gene matches: 11. Looked up from germline, CDR1 is LNHDA and CDR2 is SQIVND (reference sequence). The CDR3 is made up of 19 amino acids. The CDR3 is CASSIVASGASSSTDTQYF. The CDR3 bases are TGTGCCAGTAGTATAGTCGCTAGCGGGGCTTCGTCTAGCACAGATACGCAGTATTTT. The full variable domain, in which reference TRBV19 and TRBJ2-3 provide the parts outside the CDR3, is DGGITQSPKYLFRKEGQNVTLSCEQNLNHDAMYWYRQDPGQGLRLIYYSQIVNDFQKGDIAEGYSVSREKKESFPLTVTSAQKNPTAFYLCASSIVASGASSSTDTQYFGPGTRLTVL.

This clone was counted between two and nine times. The chain uses TRBV4-2 and TRBJ2-7, with 9 bases matching TRBD2. The trim removed 0 bases at V and 2 bases at J, leaving 5 bases unmatched. The CDR3 covers 16 residues. Germline V lookup: CDR1 LGHNA, CDR2 YNFKEQ. CDR3 in amino acids: CASSQERAGGTYEQYF. The CDR3 coding sequence is TGTGCCAGCAGCCAAGAGAGGGCGGGAGGGACCTACGAGCAGTACTTC.

V usage is TRBV5-4 and J usage is TRBJ1-1, with D perhaps TRBD1 (5 bases). V lost 6 bases and J 2 bases, leaving 17 bases between the germline ends. The germline CDR1 and CDR2 sequences are SGHNT and YYREEE (reference sequence). The length of the CDR3 is 15 residues. CDR3 DNA sequence: TGTGCCAGCACCGCTTGGTCAGGGTATAACACTGAAGCTTTCTTT. Translated, it gives CASTAWSGYNTEAFF.

The CDR3 sequence is CASSSGQGREQYF. The CDR3 DNA reads as TGTGCCAGCAGCTCCGGACAGGGTCGGGAGCAGTACTTC. This chain connects TRBV28 to TRBJ2-7, with 8 bases identical to TRBD1. Germline CDR1 MDHEN, CDR2 SYDVKM. This CDR3 is built from 13 residues. With V trimmed by 6 bases and J by 7 bases, 8 bases remained unmatched.

The chain uses TRBV7-9 and TRBJ2-1; no clear D gene. V lost 1 base and J 7 bases, leaving 11 bases between the germline ends. The CDR3 runs to 14 residues. Germline values: CDR1 SEHNR, CDR2 FQNEAQ (reference sequence). CDR3 sequence: CASSLELQANEQFF. The DNA of the CDR3 is TGTGCCAGCAGCTTAGAACTTCAAGCAAATGAGCAGTTCTTC.

This rearrangement joins TRBV6-1 to TRBJ1-1, with a possible D match to TRBD1 (6 bases). CDR1 and CDR2 from the germline V gene are MNHNS and SASEGT. Trimming left V 3 bases short and J 4 bases short, with 12 bases between. The CDR3 is 14 amino acids. CDR3 region: CASSESRGGTEAFF. As DNA, the CDR3 is TGTGCCAGCAGTGAGTCTAGGGGGGGCACTGAAGCTTTCTTT.

V usage is TRBV28 and J usage is TRBJ1-6; 10 bases map to TRBD1. V shed 5 bases and J 4 bases; nucleotides not matched to a gene: 8. The CDR3 contains 17 residues. Looked up from germline, CDR1 is MDHEN and CDR2 is SYDVKM. CDR3 protein: CASSPDRGNPYNSPLHF. CDR3 DNA sequence: TGTGCCAGCAGTCCGGACAGGGGGAACCCTTATAATTCACCCCTCCACTTT.

The V call is TRBV14, the J call TRBJ2-7; D perhaps matches TRBD1 (6 bases). The V gene's germline CDR1 is SGHDN and CDR2 FVKESK. The CDR3 totals 17 residues. Trimming removed 3 bases from V and 3 bases from J, with 21 bases in between. The CDR3 loop is CASSHTQEDSWRYEQYF. DNA for the CDR3: TGTGCCAGCAGCCATACCCAGGAGGACAGCTGGCGCTACGAGCAGTACTTC.

The CDR3, as DNA: TGTGCCAGTAGCGTCGGGACAGGGGCGTTTAATGAAAAACTGTTTTTT. It encodes CASSVGTGAFNEKLFF. This sequence joins TRBV19 and TRBJ1-4; the match to TRBD1 covers 10 bases. The germline V gene has CDR1 LNHDA and CDR2 SQIVND (reference sequence). The J segment lost 4 bases and the V segment lost 6 bases, leaving 8 bases of the junction unmatched. The CDR3 contains 16 residues.

The CDR3 DNA reads as TGTGCCAGTAGTATGTTCGGGGGATCCGACTATGGCTACACCTTC. Encoded protein: CASSMFGGSDYGYTF. The chain combines TRBV19 with TRBJ1-2, with D possibly matching TRBD1 (5 bases). This CDR3 region has 15 residues. Germline values: CDR1 LNHDA, CDR2 SQIVND (reference sequence). The germline V and J ends were trimmed by 3 bases and 3 bases, with 14 bases remaining between them. The entire variable domain, with the rest obtained from reference TRBV19 and TRBJ1-2, is as follows: DGGITQSPKYLFRKEGQNVTLSCEQNLNHDAMYWYRQDPGQGLRLIYYSQIVNDFQKGDIAEGYSVSREKKESFPLTVTSAQKNPTAFYLCASSMFGGSDYGYTFGSGTRLTVV.

The V and J genes are TRBV29-1 and TRBJ2-5; 8 nucleotides line up with TRBD1. The junction had 5 bases not matched to a gene; V was cut back by 1 base and J by 4 bases. This CDR3 comprises 14 residues. The germline V gene has CDR1 SQVTM and CDR2 ANQGSEA. The CDR3 bases are TGCAGCGTTGAAGGGACAGGACAGGGAGAGACCCAGTACTTC. Its protein is CSVEGTGQGETQYF.

J is TRBJ2-6 and V is TRBV28; TRBD1 agrees at 7 bases. This CDR3 spans 18 amino acids. Trimming at V came to 6 bases and at J to 0 bases, leaving 11 bases not matched to a gene. CDR1 and CDR2 from the germline V gene are MDHEN and SYDVKM. The CDR3 DNA reads as TGTGCCAGCAGCTCACCCGGGACAGTCCACTCTGGGGCCAACGTCCTGACTTTC. Translated: CASSSPGTVHSGANVLTF.

For this clone: A read error may account for a junction end that differs from germline. V is TRBV5-8 and J is TRBJ2-5; 7 nucleotides agree with TRBD2. CDR1 is SGHTS, CDR2 YDEGEE, per germline. This CDR3 has 15 residues. CDR3 loop: CASSLGGGLEETQYF. CDR3 bases: TGTGCCAGCAGTTTGGGCGGGGGACTGGAAGAGACCCAGTACTTC.

This clone has just a few counts. The V call is TRBV25-1, the J call TRBJ2-2; TRBD1 matches at 10 bases. With 3 bases clipped from V and 3 bases from J, the junction kept 7 bases outside the gene matches. The CDR3 is 17 amino acids. Germline CDR1 and CDR2: MGHDK and SYGVNS. Written as DNA, the CDR3 is TGTGCCAGCAGTGAGGGGACAGGGGCGTTATACACCGGGGAGCTGTTTTTT. As protein: CASSEGTGALYTGELFF.

V is TRBV27 and J is TRBJ1-1; D is unresolved. The ends were cut back, 5 bases at V and 1 base at J, with 20 bases in the middle. This CDR3 has 17 amino acids. CDR1 MNHEY and CDR2 SMNVEV come from the germline V gene (reference sequence). The DNA of the CDR3 is TGTGCCAGCAGTCCCCGATTTGAGGCCGTGAAGAACACTGAAGCTTTCTTT. Translated, it gives CASSPRFEAVKNTEAFF.

The rearrangement uses TRBV19 and TRBJ1-3, with D possibly matching TRBD1 (5 bases). The germline V gene has CDR1 LNHDA and CDR2 SQIVND (reference sequence). This CDR3 is built from 16 residues. With 6 bases removed from V and 8 bases from J, the gap between germline ends came to 23 bases. The CDR3 protein is CASRRQTAPPGDTIYF. In DNA form, the CDR3 reads TGTGCCAGTAGAAGACAGACAGCTCCTCCGGGGGACACCATATATTTT. The full variable domain, in which reference TRBV19 and TRBJ1-3 provide the parts outside the CDR3, is DGGITQSPKYLFRKEGQNVTLSCEQNLNHDAMYWYRQDPGQGLRLIYYSQIVNDFQKGDIAEGYSVSREKKESFPLTVTSAQKNPTAFYLCASRRQTAPPGDTIYFGEGSWLTVV.

The chain carries TRBV28 and TRBJ1-5; 12 positions agree with TRBD1. V shed 8 bases, J shed 1 base, and the junction held 3 bases outside the gene matches. CDR1 and CDR2 from the germline V gene are MDHEN and SYDVKM. The CDR3 is 15 residues long. The CDR3 DNA reads TGTGCCAGCCGGGACAGGGGGCTGAGCAATCAGCCCCAGCATTTT. This codes for CASRDRGLSNQPQHF. Using reference TRBV28 and TRBJ1-5 for the parts outside the CDR3, the full variable domain is DVKVTQSSRYLVKRTGEKVFLECVQDMDHENMFWYRQDPGLGLRLIYFSYDVKMKEKGDIPEGYSVSREKKERFSLILESASTNQTSMYLCASRDRGLSNQPQHFGDGTRLSIL.

The table lists this clone with a count of one. The chain employs TRBV7-9 and TRBJ2-7; TRBD2 agrees at 11 bases. CDR1 and CDR2 from the germline V gene are SEHNR and FQNEAQ (reference sequence). With V trimmed by 5 bases and J by 0 bases, 12 bases remained unmatched. This CDR3 is 18 amino acids long. The CDR3 DNA follows: TGTGCCAGCAGCCCAAATCTTCCCGGGACTAGCGGCTCCTACGAGCAGTACTTC. It specifies CASSPNLPGTSGSYEQYF.

This clone was counted a few times. The chain combines TRBV28 with TRBJ2-7, with D possibly being TRBD2 (5 bases). V was shortened by 4 bases and J by 6 bases, with 10 bases between the two germline ends. The CDR3 runs to 12 residues. Per germline, CDR1 MDHEN and CDR2 SYDVKM. CDR3 amino acids: CASSSEVSEQYF. For the CDR3, the DNA is TGTGCCAGCAGTTCGGAGGTGTCCGAGCAGTACTTC.